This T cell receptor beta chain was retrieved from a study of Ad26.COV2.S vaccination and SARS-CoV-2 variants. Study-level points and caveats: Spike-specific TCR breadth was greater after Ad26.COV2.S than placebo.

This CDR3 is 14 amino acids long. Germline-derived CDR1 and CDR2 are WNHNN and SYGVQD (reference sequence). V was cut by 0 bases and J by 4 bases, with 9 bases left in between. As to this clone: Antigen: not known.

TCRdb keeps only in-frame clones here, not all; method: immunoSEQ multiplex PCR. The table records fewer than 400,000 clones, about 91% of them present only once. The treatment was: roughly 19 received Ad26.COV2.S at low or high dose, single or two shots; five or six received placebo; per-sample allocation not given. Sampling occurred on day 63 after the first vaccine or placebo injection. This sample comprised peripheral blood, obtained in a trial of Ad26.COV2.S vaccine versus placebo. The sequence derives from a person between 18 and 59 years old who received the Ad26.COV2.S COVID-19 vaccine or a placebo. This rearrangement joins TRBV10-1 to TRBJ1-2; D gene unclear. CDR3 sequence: CASSESVRAYGYTF. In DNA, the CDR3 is TGCGCCAGCAGTGAGTCGGTCCGGGCCTATGGCTACACCTTC.